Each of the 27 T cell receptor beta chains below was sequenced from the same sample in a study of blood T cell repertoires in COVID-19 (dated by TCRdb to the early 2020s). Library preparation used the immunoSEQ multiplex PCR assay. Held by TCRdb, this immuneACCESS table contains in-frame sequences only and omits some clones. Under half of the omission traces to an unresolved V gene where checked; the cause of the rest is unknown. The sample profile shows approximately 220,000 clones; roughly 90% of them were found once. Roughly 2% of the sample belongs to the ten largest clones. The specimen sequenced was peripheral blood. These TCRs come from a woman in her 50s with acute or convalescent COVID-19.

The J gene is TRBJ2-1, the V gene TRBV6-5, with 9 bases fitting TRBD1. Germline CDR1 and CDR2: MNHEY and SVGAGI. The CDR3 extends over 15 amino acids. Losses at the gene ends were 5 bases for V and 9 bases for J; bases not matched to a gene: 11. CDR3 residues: CASSPGQGRIIEQFF. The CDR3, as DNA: TGTGCCAGCAGTCCCGGACAGGGGAGGATAATTGAGCAGTTCTTC.

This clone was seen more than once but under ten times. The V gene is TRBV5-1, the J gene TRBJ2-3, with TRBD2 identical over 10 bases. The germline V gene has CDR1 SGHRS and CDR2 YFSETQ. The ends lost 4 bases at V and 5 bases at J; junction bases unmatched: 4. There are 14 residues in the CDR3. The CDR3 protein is CASSLSGGKDTQYF. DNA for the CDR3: TGCGCCAGCAGCCTTAGCGGGGGGAAAGATACGCAGTATTTT.

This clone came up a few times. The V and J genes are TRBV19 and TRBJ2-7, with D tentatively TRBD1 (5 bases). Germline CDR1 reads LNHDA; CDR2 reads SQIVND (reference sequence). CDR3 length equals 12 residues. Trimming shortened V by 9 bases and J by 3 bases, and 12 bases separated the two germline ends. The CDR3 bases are TGTGCCAGCATCAAAGGGGACTACGAGCAGTACTTC. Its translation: CASIKGDYEQYF.

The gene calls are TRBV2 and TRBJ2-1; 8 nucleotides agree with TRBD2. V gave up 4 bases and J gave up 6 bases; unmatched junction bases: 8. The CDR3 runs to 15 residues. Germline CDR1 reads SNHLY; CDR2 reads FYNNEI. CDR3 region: CASSVTAGVGNEQFF. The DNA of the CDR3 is TGTGCCAGCAGTGTAACAGCGGGGGTCGGCAATGAGCAGTTCTTC.

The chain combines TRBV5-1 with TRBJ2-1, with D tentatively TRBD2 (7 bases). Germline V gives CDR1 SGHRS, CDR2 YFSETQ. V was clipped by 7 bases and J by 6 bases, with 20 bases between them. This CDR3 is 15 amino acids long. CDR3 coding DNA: TGCGCCAGCGGAGGAGTTCGGGGGGCGTCCAATGAGCAGTTCTTC. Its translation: CASGGVRGASNEQFF.

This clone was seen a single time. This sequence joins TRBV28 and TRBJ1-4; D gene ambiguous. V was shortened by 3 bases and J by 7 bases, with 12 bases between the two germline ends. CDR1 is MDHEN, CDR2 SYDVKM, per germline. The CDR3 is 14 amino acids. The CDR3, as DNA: TGTGCCAGCAGTTTCGCGGGAGGAAGTGAAAAACTGTTTTTT. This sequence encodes CASSFAGGSEKLFF.

The DNA of the CDR3 is TGTGCCAGCAGCTTAGGGCAGGGGGCGGCAGCTTTCTTT. It specifies CASSLGQGAAAFF. The rearrangement joins TRBV13 to TRBJ1-1; 8 bases map to TRBD1. CDR3 length: 13 amino acids. V shed 0 bases, J shed 10 bases, and the junction held 4 bases outside the gene matches. Germline V gene lookup returns CDR1 PRHDT and CDR2 FYEKMQ (reference sequence).

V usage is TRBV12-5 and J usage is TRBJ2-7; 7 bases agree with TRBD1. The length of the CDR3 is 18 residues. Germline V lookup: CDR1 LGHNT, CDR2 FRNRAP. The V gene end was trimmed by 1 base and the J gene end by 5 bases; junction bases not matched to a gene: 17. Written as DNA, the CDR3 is TGTGCTAGTGGTTTGGGACAGGGTAAGGGGCTAGTTTCCGACGAGCAGTACTTC. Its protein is CASGLGQGKGLVSDEQYF.

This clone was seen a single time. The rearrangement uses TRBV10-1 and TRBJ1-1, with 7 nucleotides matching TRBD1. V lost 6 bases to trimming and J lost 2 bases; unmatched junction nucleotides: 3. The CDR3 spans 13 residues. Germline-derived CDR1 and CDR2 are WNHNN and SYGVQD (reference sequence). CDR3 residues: CASSRQGNTEAFF. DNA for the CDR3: TGCGCCAGCAGCAGACAGGGAAACACTGAAGCTTTCTTT.

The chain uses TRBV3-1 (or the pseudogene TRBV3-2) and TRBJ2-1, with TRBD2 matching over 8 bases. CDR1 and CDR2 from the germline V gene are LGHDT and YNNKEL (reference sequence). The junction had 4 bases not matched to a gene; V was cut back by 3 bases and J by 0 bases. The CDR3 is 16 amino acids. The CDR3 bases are TGTGCCAGCAGCCAGCTGCGGGGGGCCTCCTACAATGAGCAGTTCTTC. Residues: CASSQLRGASYNEQFF.

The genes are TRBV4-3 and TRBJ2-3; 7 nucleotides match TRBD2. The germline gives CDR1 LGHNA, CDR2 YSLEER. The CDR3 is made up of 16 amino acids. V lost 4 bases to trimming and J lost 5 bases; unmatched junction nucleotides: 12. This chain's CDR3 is CASSPGRVEVGDTQYF. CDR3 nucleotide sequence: TGCGCCAGCAGCCCAGGGAGGGTAGAAGTTGGAGATACGCAGTATTTT.

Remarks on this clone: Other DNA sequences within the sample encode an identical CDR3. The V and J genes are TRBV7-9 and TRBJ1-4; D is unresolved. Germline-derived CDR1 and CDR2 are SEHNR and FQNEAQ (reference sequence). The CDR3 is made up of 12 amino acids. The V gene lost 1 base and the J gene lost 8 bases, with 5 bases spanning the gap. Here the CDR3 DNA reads TGTGCCAGCAGCTTAGGTGCGGAAAAACTGTTTTTT. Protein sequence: CASSLGAEKLFF.

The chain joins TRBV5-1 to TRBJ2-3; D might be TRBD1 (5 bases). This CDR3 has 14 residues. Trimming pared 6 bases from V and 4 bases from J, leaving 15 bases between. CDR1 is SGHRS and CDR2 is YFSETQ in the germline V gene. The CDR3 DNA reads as TGCGCCAGCACCGATTCTACAGGACCAGATACGCAGTATTTT. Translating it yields CASTDSTGPDTQYF.

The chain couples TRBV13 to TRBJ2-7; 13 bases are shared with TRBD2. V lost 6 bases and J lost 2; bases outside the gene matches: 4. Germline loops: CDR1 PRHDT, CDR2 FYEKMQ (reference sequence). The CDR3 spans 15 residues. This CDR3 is CASRQTSGGTYEQYF. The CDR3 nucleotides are TGTGCCAGCAGGCAGACTAGCGGGGGGACCTACGAGCAGTACTTC.

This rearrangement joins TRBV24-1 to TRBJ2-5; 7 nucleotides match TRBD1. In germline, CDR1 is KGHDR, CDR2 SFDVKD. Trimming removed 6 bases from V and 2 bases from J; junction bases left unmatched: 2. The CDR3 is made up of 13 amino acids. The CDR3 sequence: CATSRQGQETQYF. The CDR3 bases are TGTGCCACCAGTAGACAGGGACAAGAGACCCAGTACTTC.

The CDR3 region has the DNA TGCGCCAGCAGCTTGCGTGGCGGGACAGGGGGCCAGGCTGAGCAGTTCTTC. Residues: CASSLRGGTGGQAEQFF. The V gene is TRBV5-1, the J gene TRBJ2-1; 12 nucleotides agree with TRBD1. V lost 1 base to trimming and J lost 9 bases; unmatched junction nucleotides: 11. This CDR3 has 17 residues. Germline V gene data show CDR1 as SGHRS and CDR2 as YFSETQ. Supplemented by reference TRBV5-1 and TRBJ2-1, the full variable domain reads KAGVTQTPRYLIKTRGQQVTLSCSPISGHRSVSWYQQTPGQGLQFLFEYFSETQRNKGNFPGRFSGRQFSNSRSEMNVSTLELGDSALYLCASSLRGGTGGQAEQFFGPGTRLTVL.

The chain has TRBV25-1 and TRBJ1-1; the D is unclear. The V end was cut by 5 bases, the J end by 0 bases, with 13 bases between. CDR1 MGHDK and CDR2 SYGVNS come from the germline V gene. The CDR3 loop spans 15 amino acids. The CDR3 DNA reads TGTGCCAGCAGTCCCAACACTCGGGTGAACACTGAAGCTTTCTTT. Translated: CASSPNTRVNTEAFF.

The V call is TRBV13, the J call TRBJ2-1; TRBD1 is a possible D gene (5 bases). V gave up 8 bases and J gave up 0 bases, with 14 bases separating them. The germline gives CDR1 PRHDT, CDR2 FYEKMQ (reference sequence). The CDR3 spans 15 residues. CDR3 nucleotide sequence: TGTGCCAGCTCCCATACCGACAGCTCCTACAATGAGCAGTTCTTC. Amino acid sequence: CASSHTDSSYNEQFF.

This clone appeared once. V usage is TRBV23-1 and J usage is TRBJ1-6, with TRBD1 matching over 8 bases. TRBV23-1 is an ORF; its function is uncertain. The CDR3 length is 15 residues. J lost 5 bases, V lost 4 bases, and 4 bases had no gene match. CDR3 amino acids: CASSRYRGDNSPLHF. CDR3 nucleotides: TGCGCCAGCAGTCGATACAGGGGGGATAATTCACCCCTCCACTTT.

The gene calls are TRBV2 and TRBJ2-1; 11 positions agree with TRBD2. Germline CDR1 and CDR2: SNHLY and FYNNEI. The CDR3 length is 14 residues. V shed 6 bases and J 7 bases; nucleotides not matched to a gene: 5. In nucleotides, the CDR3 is TGTGCCAGCAGCGAGGGACTAGCGGTAAATGAGCAGTTCTTC. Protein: CASSEGLAVNEQFF.

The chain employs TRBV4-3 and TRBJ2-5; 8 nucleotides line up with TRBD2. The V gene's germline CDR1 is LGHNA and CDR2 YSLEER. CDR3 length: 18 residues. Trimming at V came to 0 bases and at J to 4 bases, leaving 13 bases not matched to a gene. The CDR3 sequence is CASSQDHHGGAGLETQYF. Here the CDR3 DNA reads TGCGCCAGCAGCCAAGATCATCACGGGGGGGCCGGGTTAGAGACCCAGTACTTC.

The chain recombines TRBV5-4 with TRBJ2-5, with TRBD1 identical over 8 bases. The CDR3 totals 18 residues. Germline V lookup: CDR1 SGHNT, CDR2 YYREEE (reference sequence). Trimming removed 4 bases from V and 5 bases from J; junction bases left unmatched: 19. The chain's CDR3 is CASSQIPQGEPVGETQYF. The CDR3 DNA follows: TGTGCCAGCAGCCAAATCCCACAGGGGGAACCCGTGGGGGAGACCCAGTACTTC.

The chain's CDR3 is CASSLGGSYNEQFF. The CDR3 DNA reads as TGTGCCAGCAGCCTAGGGGGCTCCTACAATGAGCAGTTCTTC. The rearrangement links TRBV6-5 to TRBJ2-1, with D tentatively TRBD1 (6 bases). V lost 6 bases and J lost 0, with 9 bases in between. The CDR3 is 14 amino acids. Germline V gene lookup returns CDR1 MNHEY and CDR2 SVGAGI.

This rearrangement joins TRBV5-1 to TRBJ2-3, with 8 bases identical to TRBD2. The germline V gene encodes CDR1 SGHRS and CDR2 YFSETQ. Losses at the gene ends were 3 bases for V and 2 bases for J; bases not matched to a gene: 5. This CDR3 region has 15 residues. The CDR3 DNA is TGCGCCAGCAGCTGGAGCGGGAGAAACACAGATACGCAGTATTTT. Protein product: CASSWSGRNTDTQYF.

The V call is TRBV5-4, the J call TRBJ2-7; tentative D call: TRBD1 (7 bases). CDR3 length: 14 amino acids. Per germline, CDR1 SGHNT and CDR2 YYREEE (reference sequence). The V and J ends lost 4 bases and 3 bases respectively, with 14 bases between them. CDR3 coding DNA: TGTGCCAGCAGCCCGCGGGACAGAAACTACGAGCAGTACTTC. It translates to CASSPRDRNYEQYF.

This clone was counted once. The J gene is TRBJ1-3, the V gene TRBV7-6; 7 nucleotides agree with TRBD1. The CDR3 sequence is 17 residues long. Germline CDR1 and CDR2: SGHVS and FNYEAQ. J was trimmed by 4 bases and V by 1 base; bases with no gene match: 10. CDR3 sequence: CASSLEGQDPLGNTIYF. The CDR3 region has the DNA TGTGCCAGCAGCTTAGAAGGACAGGACCCTTTAGGAAACACCATATATTTT.

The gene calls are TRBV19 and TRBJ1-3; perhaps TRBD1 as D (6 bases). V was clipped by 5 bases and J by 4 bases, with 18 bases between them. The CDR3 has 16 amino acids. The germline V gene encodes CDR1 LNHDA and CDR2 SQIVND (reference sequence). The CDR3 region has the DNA TGTGCCAGTAGTTGGGGGCAAGACTGGGACGGAAACACCATATATTTT. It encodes CASSWGQDWDGNTIYF.